The clone carrying this T cell receptor (beta chain) was counted ten times or more. What it binds is not known. For TCR beta, libraries came from iRepertoire HTBI primers and Arm-PCR of CDR3 regions. MiXCR, applied by TCRdb to the multiplex PCR reads, yields one record per CDR3 protein. This table holds fewer than 400,000 distinct CDR3 sequences, over 15% found once. Specified time point: newly diagnosed GD, antithyroid drugs for less than 3 months. The TCR library was made from RNA that had been extracted from PBMCs in TRIzol. CDR3 size: 16 residues. The V gene's germline CDR1 is MDHEN and CDR2 SYDVKM. Unmatched junction bases numbered 9, after V lost 3 bases and J lost 4 bases. This sample was taken from a study of regulatory T cells in long-lasting Graves disease. Study-wide findings and caveats: Persistent disease was associated with favored TRBV28 usage and with favored use of TRBJ1-2 and TRBJ2-5.

This sample comprised peripheral blood mononuclear cells (PBMCs), obtained at new diagnosis, from a patient treated with antithyroid drugs. The clonotype originates from a female donor with Graves disease. The chain recombines TRBV28 with TRBJ2-1; 7 bases are shared with TRBD2. The CDR3 sequence: CASSFGGSEGYNEQFF. DNA for the CDR3: TGTGCCAGCAGTTTCGGCGGGAGTGAAGGGTACAATGAGCAGTTCTTC.